Included here is one TCR beta chain sequence, with context. This entry belongs to a study of technical replicates of blood from several donors. Clones were read by immunoSEQ multiplex PCR, and TCRdb kept only the in-frame ones, dropping some. Of 75,000 to 95,000 clones listed, around 94% are singletons. The V end lost 7 bases, the J end lost 3 bases, and 10 bases lay between the germline ends. The CDR3 runs to 12 residues. Germline V CDR1 and CDR2: ENHRY, SYGVKD. This receptor was taken from a human donor in good health. V and J are TRBV10-3 and TRBJ2-7, with a weak D call TRBD1 (6 bases). The sequencing sample was made of T cells isolated from PBMCs. The CDR3 reads CAIMGARYEQYF. The CDR3 nucleotides read TGTGCCATCATGGGGGCTCGCTACGAGCAGTACTTC.